This TCR beta chain came from a study of blood T cell repertoires in COVID-19. The length of the CDR3 is 16 residues. Germline CDR1 is SGHNT and CDR2 is YENEEA. The ends were cut back, 5 bases at V and 1 base at J, with 15 bases in the middle. Here immunoSEQ multiplex PCR was the method, and the copy in TCRdb shows in-frame clones only, minus some. The data contain about 240,000 clones, about 83% of them singletons. The sequenced sample consisted of peripheral blood. J is TRBJ2-1 and V is TRBV11-3; a possible D gene is TRBD2 (7 bases). The sequence derives from a man of 80 years or more with acute or convalescent COVID-19. In nucleotides, the CDR3 is TGTGCCAGCAGCCTAGGGGGGGGCGCTTCCTACAATGAGCAGTTCTTC. It codes for CASSLGGGASYNEQFF.